The 9 T cell receptor beta chains listed next were all sequenced from one sample in a study of control samples from healthy donors and cancer patients. TCRdb's copy holds only in-frame clones and misses some; the assay was immunoSEQ multiplex PCR. Here the sample spans over 150,000 clones, approximately 92% being singletons. The specimen sequenced was blood. These receptors all stem from a man aged 25-45 years in good health.

The genes are TRBV19 and TRBJ1-6; no firm D call. This CDR3 comprises 16 residues. V lost 8 bases and J lost 10, with 24 bases in between. The germline V gene has CDR1 LNHDA and CDR2 SQIVND (reference sequence). CDR3 protein: CASAATLLGDGSPLHF. The CDR3 DNA sequence: TGTGCCAGTGCCGCAACTCTACTCGGGGATGGATCACCCCTCCACTTT.

This sequence joins TRBV15 and TRBJ2-7; D gene ambiguous. The germline V gene encodes CDR1 LNHNV and CDR2 YYDKDF (reference sequence). The CDR3 totals 12 residues. The ends were cut back, 3 bases at V and 0 bases at J, with 3 bases in the middle. The chain's CDR3 is CATSRGSYEQYF. CDR3 DNA: TGTGCCACCAGCAGGGGCTCCTACGAGCAGTACTTC.

The J gene is TRBJ2-2, the V gene TRBV19; 9 bases match TRBD1. The trim removed 1 base at V and 2 bases at J, leaving 2 bases unmatched. Germline assignment: CDR1 LNHDA and CDR2 SQIVND (reference sequence). The CDR3 has 16 residues. DNA for the CDR3: TGTGCCAGTAGTATAGGGACAGGGGCTAACACCGGGGAGCTGTTTTTT. As protein: CASSIGTGANTGELFF.

This chain joins TRBV29-1 and TRBJ2-1, with 15 positions matching TRBD2. V dropped 1 base and J dropped 7; count of bases not matched to a gene: 11. Germline assignment: CDR1 SQVTM and CDR2 ANQGSEA. CDR3 length equals 18 residues. The CDR3: CSVEGAGLAGGGRNEQFF. DNA of the CDR3: TGCAGCGTTGAAGGCGCGGGACTAGCGGGAGGAGGGAGGAATGAGCAGTTCTTC.

The V and J genes are TRBV28 and TRBJ1-5; no definite D call. In germline, CDR1 is MDHEN, CDR2 SYDVKM. CDR3 length: 14 amino acids. V lost 5 bases and J 10 bases, leaving 18 bases between the germline ends. In DNA, the CDR3 is TGTGCCAGCAGTATTGGTTCGGAGGGAGGCCCCCAGCATTTT. Its translation: CASSIGSEGGPQHF. Combining the CDR3 with reference TRBV28 and TRBJ1-5 gives the whole variable domain DVKVTQSSRYLVKRTGEKVFLECVQDMDHENMFWYRQDPGLGLRLIYFSYDVKMKEKGDIPEGYSVSREKKERFSLILESASTNQTSMYLCASSIGSEGGPQHFGDGTRLSIL.

This rearrangement joins TRBV6-5 to TRBJ2-5; the D is unclear. Germline V gives CDR1 MNHEY, CDR2 SVGAGI. CDR3 length: 10 amino acids. The V end was cut by 7 bases, the J end by 3 bases, with 3 bases between. DNA of the CDR3: TGTGCCAGCACAGAAGAGACCCAGTACTTC. It codes for CASTEETQYF.

The J gene is TRBJ1-6, the V gene TRBV3-1 (or the pseudogene TRBV3-2); D is ambiguous. Trimming took 4 bases from V and 11 from J, leaving 15 bases between them. Germline values: CDR1 LGHDT, CDR2 YNNKEL (reference sequence). The CDR3 totals 14 residues. Written as DNA, the CDR3 is TGTGCCAGCAGCCCAAGAGAGGGCGGTCCACCCCTCCACTTT. Translating gives CASSPREGGPPLHF.

This sequence joins TRBV3-1 (or the pseudogene TRBV3-2) and TRBJ2-1; possible D gene TRBD1, 5 bases. CDR1 is LGHDT and CDR2 is YNNKEL in the germline V gene (reference sequence). V shed 0 bases and J shed 3 bases, with 9 bases lying between them. This CDR3 has 15 residues. The CDR3 sequence: CASSQELDSYNEQFF. The CDR3 coding sequence is TGTGCCAGCAGCCAAGAACTTGACAGCTACAATGAGCAGTTCTTC.

The V and J genes are TRBV29-1 and TRBJ1-2; tentative D call: TRBD1 (5 bases). CDR3 length equals 12 residues. Germline V gene data show CDR1 as SQVTM and CDR2 as ANQGSEA. Trimming stripped 3 bases from V and 4 bases from J, with 9 bases between. Here the CDR3 reads CSVEEGTYGYTF. For the CDR3, the DNA is TGCAGCGTTGAGGAGGGGACCTATGGCTACACCTTC.